The clone carrying this T cell receptor beta chain was observed a handful of times. The data were obtained in a study of blood T cell repertoires in COVID-19. Study-wide context: The origin of the acute and convalescent COVID-19 samples was the United States, Italy and Spain.

In the source study's methods: Using reference gene primer amplification, nucleated cell counts were estimated. This table comes from immunoSEQ multiplex PCR, and its TCRdb copy is limited to in-frame clones, with some not included. V, J and clone size reflect that table, while D and trimming were determined from the DNA. The sample contains around 130,000 clones, around 89% of which appear only once. The CDR3 covers 14 residues. The trim removed 5 bases at V and 4 bases at J, leaving 4 bases unmatched. CDR1 is KGHSH, CDR2 LQKENI, per germline. The source material was peripheral blood. This TCR was sampled from an older man with active or convalescent COVID-19. The V gene is TRBV18, the J gene TRBJ1-4, with TRBD1 matching over 7 bases. CDR3 sequence: CASSDRDSNEKLFF. The CDR3 DNA sequence: TGTGCCAGCTCAGACCGGGACAGTAATGAAAAACTGTTTTTT. The full variable domain, rest sourced from reference TRBV18 and TRBJ1-4, is NAGVMQNPRHLVRRRGQEARLRCSPMKGHSHVYWYRQLPEEGLKFMVYLQKENIIDESGMPKERFSAEFPKEGPSILRIQQVVRGDSAAYFCASSDRDSNEKLFFGSGTQLSVL.